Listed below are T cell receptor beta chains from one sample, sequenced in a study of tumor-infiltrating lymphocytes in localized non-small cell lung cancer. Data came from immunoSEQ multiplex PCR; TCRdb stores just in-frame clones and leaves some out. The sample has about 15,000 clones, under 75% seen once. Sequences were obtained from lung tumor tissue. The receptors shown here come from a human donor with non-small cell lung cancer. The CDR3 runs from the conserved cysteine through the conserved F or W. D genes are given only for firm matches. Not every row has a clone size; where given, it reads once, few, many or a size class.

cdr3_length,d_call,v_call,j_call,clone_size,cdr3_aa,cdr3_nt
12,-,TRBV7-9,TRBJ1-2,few,CANGQITYGYTF,TGTGCCAACGGACAGATCACCTATGGCTACACCTTC
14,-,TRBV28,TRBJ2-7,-,CASRGGGTPYEQYF,TGTGCCAGCAGGGGTGGGGGGACGCCCTACGAGCAGTACTTC
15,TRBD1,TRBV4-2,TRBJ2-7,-,CASSLETGDSTKQYF,TGTGCCAGCAGCCTGGAAACCGGGGACAGTACGAAGCAGTACTTC
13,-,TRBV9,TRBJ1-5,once,CASSVGGDGPQHF,TGTGCCAGCAGCGTAGGGGGGGACGGGCCCCAGCATTTT
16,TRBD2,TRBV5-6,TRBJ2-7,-,CASSLAGDGRAHEQYF,TGTGCCAGCAGCTTGGCCGGGGACGGGAGGGCTCACGAGCAGTACTTC
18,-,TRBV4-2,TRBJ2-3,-,CASSKRFGRNGDSDTQYF,TGTGCCAGCAGCAAAAGGTTCGGGCGGAACGGCGATTCAGATACGCAGTATTTT
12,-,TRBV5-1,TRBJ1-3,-,CASSLEENTIYF,TGCGCCAGCAGCTTGGAGGAAAACACCATATATTTT
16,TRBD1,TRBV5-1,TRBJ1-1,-,CASSFGTGVSDTEAFF,TGCGCCAGCAGCTTTGGTACAGGGGTATCGGACACTGAAGCTTTCTTT
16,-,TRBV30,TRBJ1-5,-,CAWSVGGVRSGQPQHF,TGTGCCTGGAGTGTAGGTGGTGTCCGTAGTGGTCAGCCCCAGCATTTT
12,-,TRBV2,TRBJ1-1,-,CASSRQVPEAFF,TGTGCCAGCAGCCGACAGGTCCCTGAAGCTTTCTTT
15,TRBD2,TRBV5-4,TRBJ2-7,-,CASSFREGGSYEQYF,TGTGCCAGCAGCTTCCGGGAGGGAGGCTCCTACGAGCAGTACTTC
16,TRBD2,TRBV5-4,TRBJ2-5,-,CASSWGLAVGQETQYF,TGTGCCAGCAGTTGGGGACTAGCGGTGGGCCAAGAGACCCAGTACTTC
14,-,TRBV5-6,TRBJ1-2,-,CASSAGTLGYGYTF,TGTGCCAGCAGCGCCGGGACCCTCGGCTATGGCTACACCTTC
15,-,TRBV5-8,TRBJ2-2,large,CASSSIDSYTGELFF,TGTGCCAGCAGCTCCATAGACAGTTACACCGGGGAGCTGTTTTTT
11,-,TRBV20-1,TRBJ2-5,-,CSGVIQETQYF,TGCAGTGGGGTGATCCAAGAGACCCAGTACTTC
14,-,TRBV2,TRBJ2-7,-,CASSGLRGRYEQYF,TGTGCCAGCAGTGGCCTCAGGGGTCGCTACGAGCAGTACTTC
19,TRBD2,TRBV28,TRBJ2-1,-,CASSFSSGGGGRSYNEQFF,TGTGCCAGCAGTTTTTCTTCGGGGGGTGGGGGACGTTCCTACAATGAGCAGTTCTTC
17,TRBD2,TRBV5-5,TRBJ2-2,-,CASSPGGSQTNTGELFF,TGTGCCAGCAGCCCCGGCGGGAGCCAAACGAACACCGGGGAGCTGTTTTTT
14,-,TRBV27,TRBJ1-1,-,CASSLEQGITEAFF,TGTGCCAGCAGTTTAGAGCAGGGCATCACTGAAGCTTTCTTT
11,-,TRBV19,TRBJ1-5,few,CASSIKGSQHF,TGTGCCAGTAGTATAAAGGGGTCCCAGCATTTT
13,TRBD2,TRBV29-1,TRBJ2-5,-,CSVSITGGETQYF,TGCAGCGTTTCTATCACGGGGGGAGAGACCCAGTACTTC
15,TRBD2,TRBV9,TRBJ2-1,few,CASSATSGRPNEQFF,TGTGCCAGCAGCGCGACTAGCGGGAGACCGAATGAGCAGTTCTTC
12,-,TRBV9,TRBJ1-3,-,CASSAAGNTIYF,TGTGCCAGCAGCGCTGCTGGAAACACCATATATTTT
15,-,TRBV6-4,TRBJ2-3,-,CASSERAGSTDTQYF,TGTGCCAGCAGTGAGAGGGCAGGGTCCACAGATACGCAGTATTTT